The rows below give T cell receptor beta chains drawn from one sample of a study of CD8 T cells in Susac syndrome. TCRdb independently ran MiXCR on the immunoSEQ multiplex PCR reads; one entry per CDR3 protein. The repertoire holds roughly 400,000 distinct CDR3 sequences, with more than 70% as singletons. The sample comprised CD8+ T cells from PBMCs. These receptors were collected from a human donor with multiple sclerosis. CDR3s include the opening cysteine and the closing phenylalanine or tryptophan. The order of the fields is CDR3 protein, CDR3 DNA, D gene, V gene, CDR3 length, clone size, J gene. A D gene is named only where the DNA matches it firmly. For some rows the clone size is stated as once, few or many, or as a class when expanded; others skip it.

CDR3aa: CASSQDTIAGSYEQYF
CDR3nt: TGTGCCAGCAGCCAAGATACTATAGCGGGATCCTACGAGCAGTACTTC
d_gene: TRBD2
v_gene: TRBV14
len: 16
abundance: NA
j_gene: TRBJ2-7

CDR3aa: CAISEISKEDSPLHF
CDR3nt: TGTGCCATCAGTGAGATATCCAAGGAGGATTCACCCCTCCACTTT
d_gene: NA
v_gene: TRBV10-3
len: 15
abundance: NA
j_gene: TRBJ1-6

CDR3aa: CASSPGTGVSNEQFF
CDR3nt: TGTGCCAGCAGCCCTGGGACAGGGGTCTCCAATGAGCAGTTCTTC
d_gene: TRBD1
v_gene: TRBV12-3/TRBV12-4
len: 15
abundance: once
j_gene: TRBJ2-1

CDR3aa: CASSPDWTVNYGYTF
CDR3nt: TGCGCCAGCAGCCCTGACTGGACCGTTAACTATGGCTACACCTTC
d_gene: NA
v_gene: TRBV5-1
len: 15
abundance: NA
j_gene: TRBJ1-2

CDR3aa: CASSELIYGRGGDTQYF
CDR3nt: TGTGCCAGCAGTGAACTGATCTACGGACGGGGCGGAGATACGCAGTATTTT
d_gene: NA
v_gene: TRBV6-1
len: 17
abundance: NA
j_gene: TRBJ2-3

CDR3aa: CASSQDWGQGALEQFF
CDR3nt: TGCGCCAGCAGCCAAGATTGGGGACAGGGGGCTCTCGAGCAGTTCTTC
d_gene: TRBD1
v_gene: TRBV4-1
len: 16
abundance: NA
j_gene: TRBJ2-1

CDR3aa: CASKPQYGLHEQYF
CDR3nt: TGTGCCAGCAAACCTCAGTACGGTCTCCACGAGCAGTACTTC
d_gene: NA
v_gene: TRBV2
len: 14
abundance: NA
j_gene: TRBJ2-7

CDR3aa: CAISDMRGTNTDTQYF
CDR3nt: TGTGCCATCAGTGATATGAGGGGGACCAACACAGATACGCAGTATTTT
d_gene: NA
v_gene: TRBV10-3
len: 16
abundance: NA
j_gene: TRBJ2-3

CDR3aa: CASSLIGGNTDTQYF
CDR3nt: TGTGCCAGCAGTTTGATTGGAGGGAACACAGATACGCAGTATTTT
d_gene: NA
v_gene: TRBV27
len: 15
abundance: NA
j_gene: TRBJ2-3

CDR3aa: CASSPNQGTYLIGEQYF
CDR3nt: TGTGCCAGCAGCCCTAACCAAGGGACTTACCTTATAGGGGAGCAGTACTTC
d_gene: NA
v_gene: TRBV5-4
len: 17
abundance: NA
j_gene: TRBJ2-7

CDR3aa: CAAPGTDAYNEQFF
CDR3nt: TGTGCCGCCCCCGGGACAGACGCCTACAATGAGCAGTTCTTC
d_gene: TRBD1
v_gene: TRBV6-1
len: 14
abundance: NA
j_gene: TRBJ2-1

CDR3aa: CSVEDLEAGEYEQYF
CDR3nt: TGCAGCGTTGAAGATCTGGAGGCAGGGGAGTACGAGCAGTACTTC
d_gene: NA
v_gene: TRBV29-1
len: 15
abundance: NA
j_gene: TRBJ2-7

CDR3aa: CASSLDLRTYYGYTF
CDR3nt: TGTGCCAGCAGTTTAGACCTCAGGACGTACTATGGCTACACCTTC
d_gene: NA
v_gene: TRBV12-3/TRBV12-4
len: 15
abundance: NA
j_gene: TRBJ1-2

CDR3aa: CASRRTSGRYEQYF
CDR3nt: TGCGCCAGCAGACGGACTAGCGGGAGATACGAGCAGTACTTC
d_gene: TRBD2
v_gene: TRBV5-1
len: 14
abundance: NA
j_gene: TRBJ2-7

CDR3aa: CASSSQSGGPYNEQFF
CDR3nt: TGTGCCAGCAGTTCTCAATCAGGGGGCCCCTACAATGAGCAGTTCTTC
d_gene: TRBD1
v_gene: TRBV27
len: 16
abundance: once
j_gene: TRBJ2-1

CDR3aa: CASGGTGGFTEAFF
CDR3nt: TGTGCTAGTGGAGGGACAGGGGGCTTCACTGAAGCTTTCTTT
d_gene: TRBD1
v_gene: TRBV12-5
len: 14
abundance: once
j_gene: TRBJ1-1

CDR3aa: CASSFEGGPDYEQYF
CDR3nt: TGTGCCAGCAGTTTCGAGGGAGGGCCCGACTACGAGCAGTACTTC
d_gene: TRBD2
v_gene: TRBV28
len: 15
abundance: NA
j_gene: TRBJ2-7

CDR3aa: CASSLRGYEQYF
CDR3nt: TGTGCCAGCAGTTTGCGGGGCTACGAGCAGTACTTC
d_gene: NA
v_gene: TRBV5-1
len: 12
abundance: many
j_gene: TRBJ2-7

CDR3aa: CASSVGTAAEEAQYF
CDR3nt: TGTGCCAGCAGCGTCGGGACCGCAGCGGAAGAGGCCCAGTACTTC
d_gene: NA
v_gene: TRBV9
len: 15
abundance: once
j_gene: TRBJ2-5

CDR3aa: CASSQDPPSGSLYEQYF
CDR3nt: TGTGCCAGCAGCCAAGATCCCCCTAGCGGGAGCCTCTACGAGCAGTACTTC
d_gene: TRBD2
v_gene: TRBV14
len: 17
abundance: NA
j_gene: TRBJ2-7

CDR3aa: CASSFIQVTGEQYF
CDR3nt: TGCGCCAGCAGCTTTATACAGGTAACCGGCGAGCAGTACTTC
d_gene: NA
v_gene: TRBV5-1
len: 14
abundance: NA
j_gene: TRBJ2-7

CDR3aa: CASSNPDRDDDEQFF
CDR3nt: TGTGCCAGCAGTAACCCGGACAGGGATGATGATGAGCAGTTCTTC
d_gene: TRBD1
v_gene: TRBV6-5
len: 15
abundance: NA
j_gene: TRBJ2-1

CDR3aa: CASSWAGQDTDTQYF
CDR3nt: TGTGCCAGCAGTTGGGCTGGACAGGACACAGATACGCAGTATTTT
d_gene: TRBD1
v_gene: TRBV6-6
len: 15
abundance: NA
j_gene: TRBJ2-3

CDR3aa: CASNAGATGELFF
CDR3nt: TGTGCCAGTAATGCAGGGGCCACCGGGGAGCTGTTTTTT
d_gene: NA
v_gene: TRBV19
len: 13
abundance: NA
j_gene: TRBJ2-2